These 25 T cell receptor beta chains were sequenced from one sample in a study of blood T cell repertoires in COVID-19. Libraries were prepared by immunoSEQ multiplex PCR; TCRdb keeps only in-frame clonotypes and omits some of them. This table holds hundreds of thousands of clones, around 82% found once. The specimen sequenced was PBMCs or T cells enriched from blood (not recorded which). These receptors were obtained from a man younger than 45 with acute COVID-19.

The gene calls are TRBV6-5 and TRBJ2-3; no clear D. The CDR3 is 13 amino acids. Germline V lookup: CDR1 MNHEY, CDR2 SVGAGI. V dropped 8 bases and J dropped 2 bases, with 11 bases sitting between them. This CDR3 reads CASWRLVTDTQYF. The CDR3 DNA reads TGTGCCAGCTGGAGACTGGTCACAGATACGCAGTATTTT.

The chain is built from TRBV5-6 and TRBJ1-2; D remains unclear. V dropped 4 bases and J dropped 2 bases, with 12 bases sitting between them. This CDR3 is built from 14 residues. Germline V lookup: CDR1 SGHDT, CDR2 YYEEEE. The CDR3 nucleotides are TGTGCCAGCAGCCCATGGCGGGAAAACTATGGCTACACCTTC. Its protein product is CASSPWRENYGYTF.

The V call is TRBV29-1, the J call TRBJ1-5, with D perhaps TRBD1 (6 bases). Trimming pared 7 bases from V and 8 bases from J, leaving 18 bases between. CDR1 SQVTM and CDR2 ANQGSEA come from the germline V gene. This CDR3 has 13 residues. CDR3 DNA: TGCAGCGCGAGGGGGGGGACCCTGGAGCCCCAGCATTTT. Its protein product is CSARGGTLEPQHF.

The V gene is TRBV3-1 (or the pseudogene TRBV3-2), the J gene TRBJ2-3; 7 bases are a match to TRBD2. Germline loops: CDR1 LGHDT, CDR2 YNNKEL (reference sequence). This CDR3 comprises 16 residues. V lost 0 bases to trimming and J lost 1 base; unmatched junction nucleotides: 4. DNA of the CDR3: TGTGCCAGCAGCCAAGATCAAGGGAGGGGCACAGATACGCAGTATTTT. This sequence encodes CASSQDQGRGTDTQYF.

The chain recombines TRBV28 with TRBJ1-2; D ambiguous. V gave up 6 bases and J gave up 8 bases, with 22 bases separating them. Germline assignment: CDR1 MDHEN and CDR2 SYDVKM. CDR3 size: 15 residues. The CDR3: CASRPPPLGVGGYTF. In nucleotides, the CDR3 is TGTGCCAGCAGACCCCCCCCTCTAGGTGTCGGGGGCTACACCTTC.

V gene TRBV5-1 combines with J gene TRBJ1-4; the match to TRBD1 covers 7 bases. The V gene end was trimmed by 1 base and the J gene end by 8 bases; junction bases not matched to a gene: 8. Germline V gene data show CDR1 as SGHRS and CDR2 as YFSETQ. CDR3 length: 15 residues. CDR3 residues: CASSLIGRGEEKLFF. The CDR3 coding sequence is TGCGCCAGCAGCTTGATCGGCAGGGGGGAAGAAAAACTGTTTTTT.

V usage is TRBV25-1 and J usage is TRBJ2-3, with 11 bases aligning to TRBD2. CDR3 length: 16 residues. V shed 4 bases, J shed 4 bases, and the junction held 7 bases outside the gene matches. Germline V CDR1 and CDR2: MGHDK, SYGVNS. The CDR3 coding sequence is TGTGCCAGCAGTGGTGGGACTAGCGGTATCTCAGATACGCAGTATTTT. This sequence encodes CASSGGTSGISDTQYF.

The chain carries TRBV7-2 and TRBJ1-1, with D tentatively TRBD1 (6 bases). The CDR3 loop spans 12 amino acids. CDR1 and CDR2 (germline): SGHTA, FQGNSA. V shed 5 bases and J shed 10 bases, with 14 bases lying between them. CDR3 residues: CASSPGVRAAFF. The DNA for the CDR3 is TGTGCCAGCAGCCCAGGGGTCAGGGCAGCTTTCTTT.

CDR3 bases: TGTGCCAGCAGCTTTAAGAGCGGGGGGGCCAGTGCAGATACGCAGTATTTT. Amino acids: CASSFKSGGASADTQYF. This chain joins TRBV7-6 and TRBJ2-3, with 10 bases lining up with TRBD2. Losses at the gene ends were 3 bases for V and 4 bases for J; bases not matched to a gene: 10. There are 17 residues in the CDR3. Germline V gene data show CDR1 as SGHVS and CDR2 as FNYEAQ.

The V and J genes are TRBV13 and TRBJ2-1; D not resolved. Trimming left V 5 bases short and J 7 bases short, with 9 bases between. This CDR3 comprises 12 residues. Germline V CDR1 and CDR2: PRHDT, FYEKMQ (reference sequence). For the CDR3, the DNA is TGTGCCAGCAGCCGCTCCGAGAATGAGCAGTTCTTC. It encodes CASSRSENEQFF.

The CDR3 coding sequence is TGTGCCAGCAGCTTAGTGGGGGCCTCCGCGGGGCAGTTCTTC. Translated: CASSLVGASAGQFF. J is TRBJ2-1 and V is TRBV7-9; TRBD1 is a possible D gene (6 bases). V was clipped by 1 base and J by 12 bases, with 16 bases between them. The germline V gene encodes CDR1 SEHNR and CDR2 FQNEAQ (reference sequence). The CDR3 runs to 14 residues.

V is TRBV27 and J is TRBJ1-6; a weak D match, TRBD1 (5 bases). There are 16 residues in the CDR3. The V end lost 9 bases, the J end lost 8 bases, and 23 bases lay between the germline ends. Germline assignment: CDR1 MNHEY and CDR2 SMNVEV (reference sequence). CDR3 loop: CARRLGWGVSDSPLHF. Written as DNA, the CDR3 is TGTGCCAGGAGGTTGGGTTGGGGGGTCAGCGATTCACCCCTCCACTTT.

This chain joins TRBV7-6 and TRBJ2-7; possible D gene TRBD1, 6 bases. This CDR3 has 15 residues. V dropped 1 base and J dropped 2 bases, with 12 bases sitting between them. Germline values: CDR1 SGHVS, CDR2 FNYEAQ. CDR3 in amino acids: CASSLGQAATYEQYF. The CDR3 DNA is TGTGCCAGCAGCTTAGGACAGGCTGCTACCTACGAGCAGTACTTC.

The rearrangement links TRBV2 to TRBJ2-7; a possible D gene is TRBD1 (6 bases). This CDR3 region has 14 residues. V was pared by 0 bases and J by 1 base, with 7 bases between. Germline CDR1 SNHLY, CDR2 FYNNEI. In DNA, the CDR3 is TGTGCCAGCAGTGAAGCCGGACAGTCCTACGAGCAGTACTTC. Its protein is CASSEAGQSYEQYF. The full variable domain, its missing parts supplied by reference TRBV2 and TRBJ2-7, is EPEVTQTPSHQVTQMGQEVILRCVPISNHLYFYWYRQILGQKVEFLVSFYNNEISEKSEIFDDQFSVERPDGSNFTLKIRSTKLEDSAMYFCASSEAGQSYEQYFGPGTRLTVT.

The genes are TRBV6-1 and TRBJ2-7, with 10 positions matching TRBD2. V was clipped by 0 bases and J by 5 bases; unmatched bases: 13. This CDR3 has 18 amino acids. CDR1 and CDR2 from the germline V gene are MNHNS and SASEGT. CDR3: CASSEALSGGASPNEQYF. DNA for the CDR3: TGTGCCAGCAGTGAAGCGCTGAGCGGGGGGGCCTCTCCCAACGAGCAGTACTTC.

The V call is TRBV5-1, the J call TRBJ2-1; 13 bases fit TRBD2. Germline V lookup: CDR1 SGHRS, CDR2 YFSETQ. This CDR3 comprises 17 residues. The V gene end was trimmed by 4 bases and the J gene end by 6 bases; junction bases not matched to a gene: 10. The CDR3 sequence: CASSPGLAGAARNEQFF. The DNA of the CDR3 is TGCGCCAGCAGCCCCGGACTAGCGGGGGCCGCGCGCAATGAGCAGTTCTTC.

The V gene is TRBV6-5, the J gene TRBJ1-2; TRBD1 aligns across 7 bases. The V segment lost 6 bases and the J segment 8 bases; nucleotides outside the gene matches: 6. The CDR3 has 12 amino acids. The V gene's germline CDR1 is MNHEY and CDR2 SVGAGI. CDR3: CASRGTVAGYTF. For the CDR3, the DNA is TGTGCCAGCAGAGGGACAGTAGCCGGCTACACCTTC.

V and J are TRBV27 and TRBJ2-1, with D unresolved. The CDR3 spans 16 residues. Trimming removed 3 bases from V and 1 base from J, with 13 bases in between. Germline CDR1 is MNHEY and CDR2 is SMNVEV (reference sequence). The CDR3 DNA reads TGTGCCAGCAGTTTGCTCCCCCTTGAGTCCTACAATGAGCAGTTCTTC. Its protein is CASSLLPLESYNEQFF.

The chain links TRBV3-1 (or the pseudogene TRBV3-2) to TRBJ1-6; D unclear. Germline V lookup: CDR1 LGHDT, CDR2 YNNKEL (reference sequence). The V end was cut by 0 bases, the J end by 2 bases, with 14 bases between. This CDR3 spans 18 amino acids. The CDR3 is CASSQDGRRVPYNSPLHF. Here the CDR3 DNA reads TGTGCCAGCAGCCAAGATGGGAGGAGGGTCCCCTATAATTCACCCCTCCACTTT.

The rearrangement joins TRBV10-2 to TRBJ1-2; D remains ambiguous. This CDR3 region has 13 residues. V was trimmed by 6 bases and J by 4 bases, leaving 12 bases between them. CDR1 and CDR2 (germline): WSHSY, SAAADI. The DNA of the CDR3 is TGCGCCAGCAGAGCCCCGGACTCCTATGGCTACACCTTC. Its translation: CASRAPDSYGYTF.

This sequence joins TRBV20-1 and TRBJ1-3; no firm D call. V lost 3 bases and J 4 bases, leaving 10 bases between the germline ends. Germline-derived CDR1 and CDR2 are DFQATT and SNEGSKA (reference sequence). This CDR3 has 13 amino acids. The DNA for the CDR3 is TGCAGTGCTAGTCCACCAGTCGGAAACACCATATATTTT. Translated, it gives CSASPPVGNTIYF.

V usage is TRBV6-2 or TRBV6-3 and J usage is TRBJ2-6; 7 bases fit TRBD1. Trimming took 4 bases from V and 0 from J; bases not matched to a gene: 12. This CDR3 spans 19 amino acids. Germline V gene sequence: CDR1 MNHEY, CDR2 SVGEGT. For the CDR3, the DNA is TGTGCCAGCAGTTGGGAAGTGAGGGGGCCCAACTCTGGGGCCAACGTCCTGACTTTC. This translates into CASSWEVRGPNSGANVLTF.

The chain links TRBV15 to TRBJ2-5, with D possibly being TRBD2 (6 bases). CDR1 and CDR2 (germline): LNHNV, YYDKDF (reference sequence). Trimming pared 0 bases from V and 1 base from J, leaving 9 bases between. The CDR3 extends over 15 amino acids. CDR3 sequence reads: CATSRDFSGQETQYF. In DNA form, the CDR3 reads TGTGCCACCAGCAGAGATTTTAGCGGCCAAGAGACCCAGTACTTC.

The rearrangement joins TRBV7-5 to TRBJ1-2; whether TRBD1, the table's D call, matches the DNA was not checked. TRBV7-5 is a documented pseudogene. CDR3 size: 14 residues. CDR3 sequence: CVRSGQGATYGYTF. The CDR3 DNA follows: TGTGTCAGAAGCGGGCAGGGGGCGACCTATGGCTACACCTTC.

This sequence joins TRBV23-1 and TRBJ1-5; 9 nucleotides line up with TRBD1. TRBV23-1 is known as an ORF, though its function is uncertain. With V trimmed by 0 bases and J by 5 bases, 2 bases remained unmatched. CDR3 size: 15 residues. The CDR3 is CASSQSRQGDQPQHF. The CDR3, as DNA: TGCGCCAGCAGTCAATCAAGACAGGGGGATCAGCCCCAGCATTTT.